The T cell receptor (beta chain) under discussion was sequenced for a study of T-cell reconstitution after alpha-beta-depleted transplantation in children. This CDR3 is 15 amino acids long. Germline assignment: CDR1 KGHSH and CDR2 LQKENI. V gave up 6 bases and J gave up 2 bases, with 15 bases separating them. This clonotype was seen more than once but under ten times. As it was prepared, the TCRbeta library received unique molecular identifiers. MiXCR, run by TCRdb on the PCR reads, gives a single entry per CDR3 protein. The table lists about 610,000 distinct CDR3 sequences, about 11% of them singletons.

V and J are TRBV18 and TRBJ2-3; no definite D call. The TCR sequence derives from a human donor who donated a stem cell graft to a child with acute myeloid leukemia. The sample consisted of PBMCs from the stem cell graft donor, taken from the stem cell graft. The CDR3 sequence: CASSPSDGVTDTQYF. In nucleotides, the CDR3 is TGTGCCAGCTCCCCTTCCGATGGGGTCACAGATACGCAGTATTTT. Drawing the rest from reference TRBV18 and TRBJ2-3, the complete variable domain is NAGVMQNPRHLVRRRGQEARLRCSPMKGHSHVYWYRQLPEEGLKFMVYLQKENIIDESGMPKERFSAEFPKEGPSILRIQQVVRGDSAAYFCASSPSDGVTDTQYFGPGTRLTVL.